This note documents a single TCR beta chain sequence. Its antigen remains undetermined. Base qualities are missing; no much larger clone stands one base away. The entry originates in a study of blood T cell repertoires in COVID-19 (dated by TCRdb to the early 2020s). In the study overall: Samples covering the acute and convalescent phases of COVID-19 were provided by collaborators in the United States, Italy and Spain. The material from the prospective study consisted of cDNA or gDNA derived from T cells, B-cell-depleted T cells, or PBMCs. Subjects who had been exposed to COVID-19, were actively infected with it, or had recovered from it provided the deeply sampled blood TCRbeta repertoires that made up the dataset. The repertoires were released in a freely available public database intended as a resource for research on the immune response to SARS-CoV-2. The samples were drawn from two sources: the first 160 participants of the ongoing ImmuneRACE study, and over 950 subjects contributed by 6 global collaborators. Sample metadata almost always included a de-identified subject ID, COVID-19 status, age in years and sex. Where HLA class I and class II types were available, the types were taken from metadata supplied by the sample provider, not from assay-based typing. Broader findings and caveats from the paper: How much clinical and demographic metadata was included differed by source and by participant, and the metadata was provided uncurated.

Each collaborating institution followed its own protocols to collect whole blood in K2EDTA tubes. For TCRbeta analysis, collaborators shipped samples in one of three forms: frozen whole blood, isolated PBMCs, or DNA extracted from either of those sample types. TCRbeta CDR3 regions were amplified from genomic DNA by means of the immunoSEQ Assay, a bias-controlled multiplex PCR. In the source study's methods: The number of nucleated cells in each sample was estimated by amplification of reference gene primers within the assay. To quantify the absolute abundance of each unique TCRbeta CDR3 rearrangement, sequence reads were collapsed and filtered. Productive Simpson clonality was computed per sample as the square root of Simpson's diversity index over productive rearrangements. TCRdb provides this immuneACCESS table in a form limited to in-frame rearrangements. Some clones are lacking; in checked studies, under half of them reflect an unresolved V gene, and why the rest are absent is not known. V and J calls and clone size are those listed in that table; D and trimming were worked out from the DNA. Counted in this sample were 150,000 to 200,000 clones; 75% to 90% of them appeared once. Together, the top ten hold 2.1% of the sample.

The receptor comes from a man between 65 and 80 years old with active or convalescent COVID-19. The sequenced sample was peripheral blood.

This receptor carries the CDR3 CASSEVAGGTTDTQYF. Read as DNA, the sequence is TGCGCCAGCAGTGAGGTAGCGGGGGGGACCACAGATACGCAGTATTTT. The chain is encoded by TRBV10-2 joined to TRBJ2-3, with 11 bases in between that match TRBD2. V ends up 2 bases short and J 2 bases short, with an unmatched junction base count of 3. The CDR3 runs 16 residues from the cysteine to the phenylalanine. The read is trimmed to its CDR3 DNA, 48 bases read in frame from base 1. According to the germline V gene, CDR1 reads WSHSY and CDR2 reads SAAADI.